A selection of T cell receptor beta chains follows, all from one sample in a study of blood T cell repertoires in COVID-19. Assay: immunoSEQ multiplex PCR; the TCRdb copy retains only in-frame clones and omits some. Altogether 110,000 or so clones are present, approximately 84% being singletons, with the ten largest covering about 1.6%. Sequencing was performed on peripheral blood. These receptors were collected from a middle-aged man with acute or convalescent COVID-19. CDR3s leave out the opening cysteine and the closing phenylalanine or tryptophan. The order of the fields is J gene, V gene, CDR3 protein.

j_call: TRBJ2-7; v_call: TRBV4-1; cdr3_aa: ASSEGHTQPYEQY
j_call: TRBJ1-2; v_call: TRBV7-9; cdr3_aa: ASSLSRGDYGYT
j_call: TRBJ1-1; v_call: TRBV18; cdr3_aa: ASSAGTENTEAF
j_call: TRBJ2-5; v_call: TRBV6-6; cdr3_aa: ASWSIQRGAEETQY
j_call: TRBJ1-4; v_call: TRBV19; cdr3_aa: ASRREKLF
j_call: TRBJ1-2; v_call: TRBV11-2; cdr3_aa: ASSLLSTGIDGYT
j_call: TRBJ1-2; v_call: TRBV14; cdr3_aa: ASSQGQTYGYT
j_call: TRBJ1-2; v_call: TRBV11-3; cdr3_aa: ASSLDHHRGHSYGYT
j_call: TRBJ1-2; v_call: TRBV6-2/TRBV6-3; cdr3_aa: ASSRRGPNYGYT
j_call: TRBJ1-6; v_call: TRBV30; cdr3_aa: AFRTGDSPLH
j_call: TRBJ2-5; v_call: TRBV18; cdr3_aa: ASSQDRAQETQY
j_call: TRBJ1-5; v_call: TRBV19; cdr3_aa: ATTSRGFWPQH
j_call: TRBJ2-2; v_call: TRBV11-2; cdr3_aa: ASSLTGGSNGELF
j_call: TRBJ2-3; v_call: TRBV28; cdr3_aa: ASSHVRGLAGHTQY
j_call: TRBJ2-5; v_call: TRBV5-4; cdr3_aa: ASSPGQKQETQY
j_call: TRBJ1-2; v_call: TRBV5-8; cdr3_aa: ASRKAARVKGGYT
j_call: TRBJ2-7; v_call: TRBV5-1; cdr3_aa: ASSLVSYEQY
j_call: TRBJ1-3; v_call: TRBV28; cdr3_aa: ASIPGGFSGNTIY
j_call: TRBJ1-4; v_call: TRBV5-1; cdr3_aa: ASSPQGANEKLF
j_call: TRBJ1-2; v_call: TRBV2; cdr3_aa: ATRGGIGYGYT
j_call: TRBJ1-5; v_call: TRBV5-8; cdr3_aa: ASSLGIRGGQPQH
j_call: TRBJ1-6; v_call: TRBV6-6; cdr3_aa: ASSRDRGSSPLH
j_call: TRBJ1-6; v_call: TRBV27; cdr3_aa: ASSSRSSYNSPLH